The sequence of this TCR beta chain was determined in a study of T cells in Graves' hyperthyroidism and ophthalmopathy. General study findings and limits: Ophthalmopathy and stable hyperthyroidism were separated by a 13 V-J model.

The V end was cut by 0 bases, the J end by 5 bases, with 16 bases between. Germline V gives CDR1 KGHSH, CDR2 LQKENI. CDR3 length equals 16 residues. It was RNA transcripts that yielded the amplified TCR beta CDR3 regions. The primer set for the first-round RT-PCR of the TCR CDR3 was HTBI. In TCRdb, the multiplex PCR reads were re-called with MiXCR into one record per CDR3 protein. The sample has over 700,000 distinct CDR3 sequences; around 20% are singletons. This clonotype has a count of ten or more. What it recognizes is unknown. The TCR sequence derives from a woman aged 50 to 65 with Graves' hyperthyroidism that later progressed to Graves' ophthalmopathy. This rearrangement joins TRBV18 to TRBJ1-1; the D gene is possibly TRBD1 (6 bases). Sequencing input: blood. CDR3 amino acids: CASSPPGAGPGTEAFF. CDR3 nucleotides: TGTGCCAGCTCACCACCGGGGGCAGGGCCGGGGACTGAAGCTTTCTTT.